The next 17 T cell receptor beta chains were all read from a single sample in a study of cytomegalovirus exposure and HLA in healthy donors. The PCR was carried out with 60 Vbeta primers and 13 Jbeta primers. Here immunoSEQ multiplex PCR was the method, and the copy in TCRdb shows in-frame clones only, minus some. The data hold 70,000 to 90,000 clones, with approximately 71% observed a single time. The specimen sequenced was PBMCs. The receptors originated from a man aged 35-49 years in good health and CMV-seronegative.

This clone was found once. The V and J genes are TRBV6-1 and TRBJ1-1; 9 positions agree with TRBD1. The CDR3 consists of 14 residues. V trimming: 4 bases; J trimming: 5 bases; junction bases outside the gene matches: 5. Per the germline V gene, CDR1 is MNHNS and CDR2 is SASEGT. Here the CDR3 DNA reads TGTGCCAGCAGTGGCGGACAGGGGTGGACTGAAGCTTTCTTT. This sequence encodes CASSGGQGWTEAFF.

The chain has TRBV14 and TRBJ1-1; tentative D call: TRBD1 (5 bases). The CDR3 spans 13 residues. CDR1 and CDR2 (germline): SGHDN, FVKESK. V lost 5 bases, J lost 10 bases, and 17 bases lay in between. DNA of the CDR3: TGTGCCAGCAGCGTTGGGAGGGCCGGGGGAGCTTTCTTT. This codes for CASSVGRAGGAFF.

The J gene is TRBJ2-7, the V gene TRBV5-4; TRBD1 aligns across 8 bases. Trimming at V came to 0 bases and at J to 4 bases, leaving 6 bases not matched to a gene. The CDR3 length is 15 residues. Per the germline V gene, CDR1 is SGHNT and CDR2 is YYREEE (reference sequence). CDR3 coding DNA: TGTGCCAGCAGCTTGGACCCAGGGGGCTTGTACGAGCAGTACTTC. Protein sequence: CASSLDPGGLYEQYF.

This clone was observed a few times. The V call is TRBV2, the J call TRBJ2-7, with D unclear. CDR3 length equals 14 residues. CDR1 and CDR2 from the germline V gene are SNHLY and FYNNEI. Trimming stripped 7 bases from V and 0 bases from J, with 13 bases between. This CDR3 reads CASKVRPSSYEQYF. CDR3 bases: TGTGCCAGCAAGGTACGGCCTAGCTCCTACGAGCAGTACTTC.

This clone showed up just once. The conserved final phenylalanine or tryptophan is absent from the CDR3, which likely points to a read error. This chain uses TRBV29-1 with TRBJ1-4; 11 nucleotides agree with TRBD1. The CDR3 is 14 amino acids. Unmatched junction bases numbered 3, after V lost 1 base and J lost 8 bases. The germline gives CDR1 SQVTM, CDR2 ANQGSEA. The CDR3: CSVEGRTGGEKLFL. The CDR3 nucleotides are TGCAGCGTTGAAGGAAGGACAGGGGGCGAAAAACTGTTTTTG.

V and J are TRBV7-2 and TRBJ2-7; no clear D. This CDR3 contains 17 residues. The V end was cut by 3 bases, the J end by 6 bases, with 24 bases between. Germline assignment: CDR1 SGHTA and CDR2 FQGNSA. CDR3 DNA: TGTGCCAGCAGCTTTCTGGCGGCTTCCTCTCTCCCCTCCGAGCAGTACTTC. Its protein is CASSFLAASSLPSEQYF.

This rearrangement joins TRBV6-5 to TRBJ2-5; D perhaps matches TRBD2 (5 bases). The V end was cut by 7 bases, the J end by 2 bases, with 11 bases between. This CDR3 is 13 amino acids long. The germline V gene encodes CDR1 MNHEY and CDR2 SVGAGI. This CDR3 is CASNRRTQETQYF. CDR3 nucleotides: TGTGCCAGCAATCGACGGACTCAAGAGACCCAGTACTTC.

V and J are TRBV11-1 and TRBJ1-4, with D tentatively TRBD1 (5 bases). V shed 2 bases and J shed 6 bases, with 7 bases lying between them. The CDR3 runs 13 residues. Germline V gene lookup returns CDR1 SGHAT and CDR2 FQDESV (reference sequence). The DNA for the CDR3 is TGTGCCAGCAGCTTAACGACAGATGAAAAACTGTTTTTT. Translation gives CASSLTTDEKLFF.

This rearrangement joins TRBV28 to TRBJ2-1, with TRBD1 matching over 8 bases. The CDR3 extends over 12 amino acids. Looked up from germline, CDR1 is MDHEN and CDR2 is SYDVKM. The V segment lost 4 bases and the J segment 14 bases; nucleotides outside the gene matches: 7. The DNA of the CDR3 is TGTGCCAGCAGTTATAGGGAGGACAGGGAGTTCTTC. It specifies CASSYREDREFF. Looking up the rest from reference TRBV28 and TRBJ2-1 gives the full variable domain: DVKVTQSSRYLVKRTGEKVFLECVQDMDHENMFWYRQDPGLGLRLIYFSYDVKMKEKGDIPEGYSVSREKKERFSLILESASTNQTSMYLCASSYREDREFFGPGTRLTVL.

V gene TRBV28 combines with J gene TRBJ1-2; 7 nucleotides align to TRBD1. From germline, CDR1 is MDHEN and CDR2 SYDVKM. Trimming removed 10 bases from V and 5 bases from J; junction bases left unmatched: 13. This CDR3 spans 14 amino acids. The CDR3 DNA reads as TGTGCCACGCACACCTCGGGACAGCCATATGGCTACACCTTC. Residues: CATHTSGQPYGYTF.

Only a few counts were recorded for this clone. This chain uses TRBV7-9 with TRBJ1-1; 9 positions match TRBD1. From germline, CDR1 is SEHNR and CDR2 FQNEAQ (reference sequence). V shed 4 bases, J shed 1 base, and the junction held 4 bases outside the gene matches. The CDR3 spans 15 residues. The CDR3 nucleotides read TGTGCCAGCAGCTGGGGGACAGGGACGAACACTGAAGCTTTCTTT. Translation gives CASSWGTGTNTEAFF. Full variable domain (remainder filled in from reference TRBV7-9 and TRBJ1-1): DTGVSQNPRHKITKRGQNVTFRCDPISEHNRLYWYRQTLGQGPEFLTYFQNEAQLEKSRLLSDRFSAERPKGSFSTLEIQRTEQGDSAMYLCASSWGTGTNTEAFFGQGTRLTVV.

This rearrangement joins TRBV30 to TRBJ2-1, with D hard to call. Germline lookup yields CDR1 GTSNPN and CDR2 SVGIG (reference sequence). V lost 3 bases, J lost 0 bases, and 15 bases lay in between. This CDR3 spans 16 amino acids. The CDR3 is CAWSPISESSYNEQFF. CDR3 bases: TGTGCCTGGAGCCCCATCTCGGAGAGCTCCTACAATGAGCAGTTCTTC.

The chain couples TRBV9 to TRBJ2-5; a weak D match, TRBD1 (6 bases). Deletions cut 0 bases from V and 4 bases from J, with 10 bases between. This CDR3 has 14 residues. Germline values: CDR1 SGDLS, CDR2 YYNGEE. As DNA, the CDR3 is TGTGCCAGCAGCGTAGAGTTCAGGGGAGAGACCCAGTACTTC. It yields the protein CASSVEFRGETQYF.

This clone is medium-sized (0.01 to 0.1%) in the sample. This chain links TRBV6-5 with TRBJ1-5; 7 bases line up with TRBD1. The germline gives CDR1 MNHEY, CDR2 SVGAGI. CDR3 length equals 13 residues. The J segment lost 1 base and the V segment lost 9 bases, leaving 3 bases of the junction unmatched. CDR3 sequence reads: CASQTGSNQPQHF. CDR3 sequence (DNA): TGTGCCAGTCAGACAGGGAGCAATCAGCCCCAGCATTTT.

The V and J genes are TRBV5-1 and TRBJ1-2; D not certain. Looked up from germline, CDR1 is SGHRS and CDR2 is YFSETQ. Between the trimmed V and J ends, which lost 3 bases and 8 bases, there was a span of 14 bases. The CDR3 extends over 13 amino acids. This chain's CDR3 is CASSSTLMRGYTF. The CDR3 DNA is TGCGCCAGCAGCTCCACGCTGATGAGAGGCTACACCTTC.

This clone was picked up a small number of times. The rearrangement joins TRBV19 to TRBJ2-5, with TRBD2 matching over 12 bases. The CDR3 is made up of 19 amino acids. Germline V gene data show CDR1 as LNHDA and CDR2 as SQIVND (reference sequence). After removal of 0 bases from V and 2 bases from J, the junction contained 10 bases not matched to a gene. The CDR3 nucleotides read TGTGCCAGTAGTATAGATTCCGCTAGCGGGGGGGCTCTACAAGAGACCCAGTACTTC. This translates into CASSIDSASGGALQETQYF.

The rearrangement joins TRBV7-8 to TRBJ2-7; 9 bases match TRBD2. After removal of 5 bases from V and 5 bases from J, the junction contained 7 bases not matched to a gene. This CDR3 is built from 14 residues. CDR1 SGHVS and CDR2 FQNEAQ come from the germline V gene. CDR3 coding DNA: TGTGCCAGCAGCCCAAGTCGGACTAGCGACGAGCAGTACTTC. Its protein is CASSPSRTSDEQYF.